This T cell receptor beta chain was recovered during a study of T cells after yellow fever vaccination. Using its own MiXCR run on the 5' RACE reads, TCRdb lists one record per CDR3 protein. The sample consists of 300,000 to 350,000 distinct CDR3 sequences, over 3.5% of them appearing once. The CDR3 covers 15 residues. The ends were cut back, 2 bases at V and 2 bases at J, with 13 bases in the middle. The germline V gene encodes CDR1 KGHSH and CDR2 LQKENI. This clonotype was detected many times. This clonotype was obtained from a man aged 18 to 30 who received the YFV17D yellow fever vaccine. Sample: PBMCs, taken 15 days after the yellow fever booster vaccination. The chain joins TRBV18 to TRBJ2-7, with no clear D. The CDR3 nucleotides read TGTGCCAGCTCACCAGATCGGCGCGGAGCCTACGAGCAGTACGTC. Translation: CASSPDRRGAYEQYV.